This T cell receptor (beta chain) was recovered during a study of blood T cell repertoires in COVID-19. Turning to the study itself: COVID-19 samples, acute and convalescent, were from the United States, Italy and Spain.

Only in-frame clones appear in the TCRdb table, and some are missing; sequencing was by immunoSEQ multiplex PCR. The data hold about 110,000 clones, with over 80% observed a single time. Trimming removed 5 bases from V and 4 bases from J, with 15 bases in between. Germline-derived CDR1 and CDR2 are SGHTA and FQGNSA. The length of the CDR3 is 14 residues. The chain couples TRBV7-2 to TRBJ2-7; possibly TRBD1 for D (5 bases). This receptor was obtained from a human donor in a cohort sampled during active COVID-19. Sequenced sample: peripheral blood. Written as DNA, the CDR3 is TGTGCCAGCAGCCCCAGTCAGGGTCCTTACGAGCAGTACTTC. Amino acids: CASSPSQGPYEQYF.